The source of this T cell receptor beta chain is a study of T cell repertoires in cytomegalovirus infection. As for the study in general: Indications of both CMV infection and matching HLA type were provided by public TCR beta signatures.

CDR3 size: 18 residues. Germline lookup yields CDR1 DFQATT and CDR2 SNEGSKA (reference sequence). With V trimmed by 2 bases and J by 2 bases, 15 bases remained unmatched. TCRdb called the reads again in MiXCR, with one record for every CDR3 protein. This repertoire shows approximately 500,000 distinct CDR3 sequences, more than 15% found once; its top ten account for 24%. In regard to this clonotype: No antigen is known for it.

Study-level results: Ex vivo responses were dominated by HLA-C-restricted CMV-specific TCR beta clonotypes.

This clonotype originated in a human donor in good health (CMV status not recorded). Some clones in this sample may be carry-over from other donors' samples. Input material: CD8+ T cells from PBMCs. The V call is TRBV20-1, the J call TRBJ1-3, with 7 bases lining up with TRBD1. CDR3 protein: CSARKSGGTERPGNTIYF. CDR3 nucleotide sequence: TGCAGTGCTAGAAAAAGCGGAGGGACAGAGAGGCCTGGAAACACCATATATTTT.